The sample holds a few counts of the clone carrying this T cell receptor (beta chain). Next came a second PCR, run for about 7 to 11 cycles, which used a sample-barcoded 5' primer along with a J-beta primer mix. At least 3 million CDR3-containing paired-end reads were obtained per sample. In TCRdb, the 5' RACE reads were re-called with MiXCR into one record per CDR3 protein. The sample yields about 1.8 million distinct CDR3 sequences, around 48% seen once. The sample comes from a study of blood T cells in healthy people across ages. Study background: T cells yielded about one barcoded beta molecule per two cells through template switching.

The CDR3 extends over 16 amino acids. Per the germline V gene, CDR1 is SGHVS and CDR2 is FNYEAQ. V lost 4 bases and J 5 bases, leaving 20 bases between the germline ends. Isolated PBMCs totaled at least 7 million in each sample. The specimen sequenced was blood. The chain is built from TRBV7-6 and TRBJ2-5; tentative D call: TRBD2 (6 bases). The clonotype comes from a woman aged 40 to 49 in good health. CDR3 residues: CASSYGTADLWETQYF. As DNA, the CDR3 is TGTGCCAGCAGCTACGGGACTGCCGACCTCTGGGAGACCCAGTACTTC.